The clone carrying this TCR beta chain turned up a few times. Its target is not known. Through a sample-barcoded 5' primer and a J-beta primer mix, a second PCR was run for roughly 6 to 12 cycles. TCRdb reanalysed the 5' RACE reads using MiXCR and keeps one entry per CDR3 protein. The sample shows hundreds of thousands of distinct CDR3 sequences, under 55% of them seen only once. This CDR3 comprises 14 residues. With V trimmed by 6 bases and J by 1 base, 3 bases remained unmatched. The germline V gene encodes CDR1 MRHNA and CDR2 SNTAGT. All donors came from Russia, were Caucasian and healthy, and spanned ages roughly 6 to 95. Each donor's blood draw was 8.5 to 10 milliliters of peripheral blood. The source of the sample is a study of blood T cells in healthy people across ages. Findings and caveats of the study: Because donor CMV status was unknown, expanded clonotype changes were possibly confounded. Using unsorted PBMCs precluded a conclusive naive versus antigen-experienced comparison.

The specimen sequenced was blood. The chain has TRBV6-4 and TRBJ1-5; 7 bases align to TRBD1. This TCR was sampled from a man older than 75 in good health. The CDR3 region is CASRNRGSNQPQHF. The CDR3 DNA reads TGTGCCAGCAGAAACAGGGGAAGCAATCAGCCCCAGCATTTT.